The rows below give T cell receptor beta chains drawn from one sample of a study of Ad26.COV2.S vaccination and SARS-CoV-2 variants. TCRdb's table, derived via immunoSEQ multiplex PCR, lists solely in-frame clones and lacks some. The sample has 300,000 to 400,000 clones, 80% to 90% seen once. The sequenced sample was peripheral blood, obtained in a trial of Ad26.COV2.S vaccine versus placebo. The receptors stem from a person between 18 and 60 years old who received the Ad26.COV2.S COVID-19 vaccine or a placebo. Each CDR3 is given with its conserved first and last residue. Fields, in order: clone size, V gene, J gene, D gene, CDR3 DNA, CDR3 protein. D genes are given only for firm matches. The listing skips clone size in some rows; elsewhere it reads once, few, many or a size class.

abundance: once; v_gene: TRBV7-9; j_gene: TRBJ1-1; d_gene: TRBD1; CDR3nt: TGTGCCAGCAGCCCACAGGGGGACACTGAAGCTTTCTTT; CDR3aa: CASSPQGDTEAFF
abundance: NA; v_gene: TRBV18; j_gene: TRBJ2-2; d_gene: NA; CDR3nt: TGTGCCAGCTCACCACTCTCCAGTGCCGGGGAGCTGTTTTTT; CDR3aa: CASSPLSSAGELFF
abundance: NA; v_gene: TRBV28; j_gene: TRBJ1-1; d_gene: TRBD1; CDR3nt: TGTGCCAGCAGTCTGGATGACAGGGAAGGGAGGCCTGAAGCTTTCTTT; CDR3aa: CASSLDDREGRPEAFF
abundance: NA; v_gene: TRBV5-1; j_gene: TRBJ2-7; d_gene: NA; CDR3nt: TGCGCCAGCAGCTTCGGGGGGCCCGACTACGAGCAGTACTTC; CDR3aa: CASSFGGPDYEQYF
abundance: NA; v_gene: TRBV9; j_gene: TRBJ1-1; d_gene: NA; CDR3nt: TGTGCCAGCAGCGTGAGACAGTACACTGAAGCTTTCTTT; CDR3aa: CASSVRQYTEAFF
abundance: NA; v_gene: TRBV19; j_gene: TRBJ2-1; d_gene: NA; CDR3nt: TGTGCCAGTAGTATCCGGGGGCCACGACTACCCAGTGAGCAGTTCTTC; CDR3aa: CASSIRGPRLPSEQFF
abundance: NA; v_gene: TRBV5-1; j_gene: TRBJ2-5; d_gene: NA; CDR3nt: TGCGCCAGCAGTCGAGGAGCCCCAGAGACCCAGTACTTC; CDR3aa: CASSRGAPETQYF
abundance: NA; v_gene: TRBV3-1/TRBV3-2; j_gene: TRBJ1-5; d_gene: NA; CDR3nt: TGTGCCAGCAGCCTTACAGGGAATCAGCCCCAGCATTTT; CDR3aa: CASSLTGNQPQHF
abundance: NA; v_gene: TRBV28; j_gene: TRBJ1-4; d_gene: NA; CDR3nt: TGTGCCAGCAGCATAGGGGGGGCGCGGGTTAGTAATGAAAAACTGTTTTTT; CDR3aa: CASSIGGARVSNEKLFF
abundance: NA; v_gene: TRBV5-6; j_gene: TRBJ2-5; d_gene: TRBD1; CDR3nt: TGTGCCAGCAGCGGGACAGGGAGACAAGAGACCCAGTACTTC; CDR3aa: CASSGTGRQETQYF
abundance: few; v_gene: TRBV19; j_gene: TRBJ2-1; d_gene: TRBD1; CDR3nt: TGTGCCAGTACTCCCCGGGGAAGGGGGCCTTCGAATGAGCAGTTCTTC; CDR3aa: CASTPRGRGPSNEQFF
abundance: NA; v_gene: TRBV19; j_gene: TRBJ1-1; d_gene: TRBD1; CDR3nt: TGTGCCAGTAGTATTTGGGGGCAGGGGGCGTTCACTGAAGCTTTCTTT; CDR3aa: CASSIWGQGAFTEAFF
abundance: NA; v_gene: TRBV6-5; j_gene: TRBJ2-7; d_gene: NA; CDR3nt: TGTGCCGCCCGCTCTATGAACGACCCCTACGAGCAGTACTTC; CDR3aa: CAARSMNDPYEQYF
abundance: NA; v_gene: TRBV19; j_gene: TRBJ1-5; d_gene: TRBD1; CDR3nt: TGTGCCAGTGTTCCGGGACAGGGGGCATTTCAGCCCCAGCATTTT; CDR3aa: CASVPGQGAFQPQHF
abundance: NA; v_gene: TRBV6-6; j_gene: TRBJ2-2; d_gene: TRBD2; CDR3nt: TGTGCCAGCAGTCTCTCTCCTAGCGGGTTCGGCACCGGGGAGCTGTTTTTT; CDR3aa: CASSLSPSGFGTGELFF
abundance: NA; v_gene: TRBV28; j_gene: TRBJ2-3; d_gene: TRBD2; CDR3nt: TGTGCCAGCAGTTTAGTTGCGGGAGGAACAGATACGCAGTATTTT; CDR3aa: CASSLVAGGTDTQYF
abundance: NA; v_gene: TRBV9; j_gene: TRBJ2-1; d_gene: TRBD2; CDR3nt: TGTGCCAGCAGCCCTCTGGGACTAGCGGGAGGGTCATCCTACAATGAGCAGTTCTTC; CDR3aa: CASSPLGLAGGSSYNEQFF
abundance: NA; v_gene: TRBV19; j_gene: TRBJ1-1; d_gene: TRBD1; CDR3nt: TGTGCCAGTAGTCCCCCGGGACAGGGCATGAACACTGAAGCTTTCTTT; CDR3aa: CASSPPGQGMNTEAFF
abundance: NA; v_gene: TRBV30; j_gene: TRBJ1-4; d_gene: NA; CDR3nt: TGTGCCTGGAGTGTACGGGGGTCCCCCGCAACTAATGAAAAACTGTTTTTT; CDR3aa: CAWSVRGSPATNEKLFF
abundance: NA; v_gene: TRBV6-5; j_gene: TRBJ1-2; d_gene: NA; CDR3nt: TGTGCCAGCGGAGGGGATGGCTACACCTTC; CDR3aa: CASGGDGYTF
abundance: NA; v_gene: TRBV4-3; j_gene: TRBJ2-2; d_gene: TRBD2; CDR3nt: TGCGCCAGCAGCCAAGACCTAGCGGGGGCGAGCACCGGGGAGCTGTTTTTT; CDR3aa: CASSQDLAGASTGELFF
abundance: NA; v_gene: TRBV28; j_gene: TRBJ2-2; d_gene: NA; CDR3nt: TGTGCCAGCAGTTCGCGCGAAACTTCCACCGGGGAGCTGTTTTTT; CDR3aa: CASSSRETSTGELFF
abundance: NA; v_gene: TRBV5-8; j_gene: TRBJ1-2; d_gene: TRBD1; CDR3nt: TGTGCCAGCAGCTCCCTGGACAGGGGGCGAGGCTACACCTTC; CDR3aa: CASSSLDRGRGYTF
abundance: NA; v_gene: TRBV7-6; j_gene: TRBJ2-1; d_gene: NA; CDR3nt: TGTGCCAGCAGCTTATCTTTAGTCAGCTCCTACAATGAGCAGTTCTTC; CDR3aa: CASSLSLVSSYNEQFF
abundance: NA; v_gene: TRBV7-9; j_gene: TRBJ2-7; d_gene: TRBD1; CDR3nt: TGTGCCAGCAGCCCGACAGGGATGGACAACGAGCAGTACTTC; CDR3aa: CASSPTGMDNEQYF
abundance: NA; v_gene: TRBV4-3; j_gene: TRBJ2-3; d_gene: TRBD2; CDR3nt: TGCGCCAGCAGCCAAGGGCCCCATACTAGCGGGGGCACAGATACGCAGTATTTT; CDR3aa: CASSQGPHTSGGTDTQYF
abundance: NA; v_gene: TRBV5-1; j_gene: TRBJ1-6; d_gene: NA; CDR3nt: TGCGCCAGCAGCTACACGACAGAGAATTCACCCCTCCACTTT; CDR3aa: CASSYTTENSPLHF
abundance: NA; v_gene: TRBV2; j_gene: TRBJ1-2; d_gene: TRBD1; CDR3nt: TGTGCCAGCAGAAGACCGGGACAGAACTATGGCTACACCTTC; CDR3aa: CASRRPGQNYGYTF
abundance: NA; v_gene: TRBV5-1; j_gene: TRBJ2-3; d_gene: TRBD1; CDR3nt: TGCGCCAGCAGCCCCCTGGGGGACAGAAGCACAGATACGCAGTATTTT; CDR3aa: CASSPLGDRSTDTQYF
abundance: NA; v_gene: TRBV18; j_gene: TRBJ1-5; d_gene: TRBD1; CDR3nt: TGTGCCAGCTCACCTTCCGCGGGACAGCCTAATAGCAATCAGCCCCAGCATTTT; CDR3aa: CASSPSAGQPNSNQPQHF
abundance: NA; v_gene: TRBV9; j_gene: TRBJ2-3; d_gene: TRBD1; CDR3nt: TGTGCCAGCAGCGTAGAGGGACAGAGCACAGATACGCAGTATTTT; CDR3aa: CASSVEGQSTDTQYF
abundance: NA; v_gene: TRBV19; j_gene: TRBJ1-4; d_gene: NA; CDR3nt: TGTGCCAGTAGCGGTTGGAGCTCTAATGAAAAACTGTTTTTT; CDR3aa: CASSGWSSNEKLFF
abundance: NA; v_gene: TRBV7-9; j_gene: TRBJ2-4; d_gene: NA; CDR3nt: TGTGCCAGCAGCTTAGCTAGCCCAATTCAGTACTTC; CDR3aa: CASSLASPIQYF
abundance: NA; v_gene: TRBV2; j_gene: TRBJ2-2; d_gene: NA; CDR3nt: TGTGCCGGGAAGCTGTTTGTGGGCACCGGGGAGCTGTTTTTT; CDR3aa: CAGKLFVGTGELFF
abundance: NA; v_gene: TRBV18; j_gene: TRBJ2-1; d_gene: TRBD2; CDR3nt: TGTGCCAGCTCACGTGGACTAGCGGGAGGGACAACCTACAATGAGCAGTTCTTC; CDR3aa: CASSRGLAGGTTYNEQFF
abundance: NA; v_gene: TRBV25-1; j_gene: TRBJ1-1; d_gene: NA; CDR3nt: TGTGCCAGCAGTGAATGGGCATCCGACGGCATGAACACTGAAGCTTTCTTT; CDR3aa: CASSEWASDGMNTEAFF
abundance: NA; v_gene: TRBV12-3/TRBV12-4; j_gene: TRBJ1-6; d_gene: NA; CDR3nt: TGTGCCAGCTCTCCGGATAATTCACCCCTCCACTTT; CDR3aa: CASSPDNSPLHF
abundance: NA; v_gene: TRBV30; j_gene: TRBJ2-3; d_gene: TRBD2; CDR3nt: TGTGCCTGGAGTGTGCTAGCGGGACACACAGATACGCAGTATTTT; CDR3aa: CAWSVLAGHTDTQYF
abundance: NA; v_gene: TRBV5-1; j_gene: TRBJ2-7; d_gene: NA; CDR3nt: TGCGCCAGCAGCTTGGGGATTGGCTACGAGCAGTACTTC; CDR3aa: CASSLGIGYEQYF
abundance: NA; v_gene: TRBV10-1; j_gene: TRBJ2-5; d_gene: TRBD1; CDR3nt: TGCGCCAGCAGTTCGCGACAGGGGTTCCAAGAGACCCAGTACTTC; CDR3aa: CASSSRQGFQETQYF
abundance: few; v_gene: TRBV19; j_gene: TRBJ2-1; d_gene: TRBD2; CDR3nt: TGTGCCAGTAGTGTTTACGGAGCGGGAGTTGTTAATGAGCAGTTCTTC; CDR3aa: CASSVYGAGVVNEQFF
abundance: once; v_gene: TRBV5-1; j_gene: TRBJ1-2; d_gene: NA; CDR3nt: TGCGCCAGCAGCTTGGCCAGGCAGGATCTCTATGGCTACACCTTC; CDR3aa: CASSLARQDLYGYTF
abundance: NA; v_gene: TRBV28; j_gene: TRBJ1-5; d_gene: NA; CDR3nt: TGTGCCAGCAGTGATAGCAATCAGCCCCAGCATTTT; CDR3aa: CASSDSNQPQHF
abundance: NA; v_gene: TRBV2; j_gene: TRBJ2-7; d_gene: NA; CDR3nt: TGTGCCAGCAGTGAGGATGGTTTGTACGAGCAGTACTTC; CDR3aa: CASSEDGLYEQYF
abundance: NA; v_gene: TRBV5-5; j_gene: TRBJ1-6; d_gene: TRBD1; CDR3nt: TGTGCCAGCAGCTTTGGCGGGACAGGTCCGAGCTCCTATAATTCACCCCTCCACTTT; CDR3aa: CASSFGGTGPSSYNSPLHF
abundance: NA; v_gene: TRBV30; j_gene: TRBJ2-7; d_gene: NA; CDR3nt: TGTGCCTGCCCCCGGGGCGCGAACGAGCAGTACTTC; CDR3aa: CACPRGANEQYF
abundance: NA; v_gene: TRBV18; j_gene: TRBJ2-7; d_gene: TRBD1; CDR3nt: TGTGCCAGCTCACCTCAGACAGGGTCCTACGAGCAGTACTTC; CDR3aa: CASSPQTGSYEQYF
abundance: NA; v_gene: TRBV3-1/TRBV3-2; j_gene: TRBJ2-5; d_gene: TRBD1; CDR3nt: TGTGCCAGCAGCTCACAGGGGATTGAGGAGACCCAGTACTTC; CDR3aa: CASSSQGIEETQYF
abundance: few; v_gene: TRBV28; j_gene: TRBJ1-6; d_gene: NA; CDR3nt: TGTGCCAGCAGTTCGGGTAATTCACCCCTCCACTTT; CDR3aa: CASSSGNSPLHF
abundance: NA; v_gene: TRBV6-2/TRBV6-3; j_gene: TRBJ2-7; d_gene: NA; CDR3nt: TGTGCCAGCAGTTACTCCGGGATCTACGAGCAGTACTTC; CDR3aa: CASSYSGIYEQYF
abundance: NA; v_gene: TRBV19; j_gene: TRBJ2-2; d_gene: NA; CDR3nt: TGTGCCAGTAGTTCTACCGGGGCCGGGGAGCTGTTTTTT; CDR3aa: CASSSTGAGELFF
abundance: NA; v_gene: TRBV11-2; j_gene: TRBJ1-5; d_gene: NA; CDR3nt: TGTGCCACCACCGGGGGGCTAAGAAGGCTTAGCAATCAGCCCCAGCATTTT; CDR3aa: CATTGGLRRLSNQPQHF
abundance: NA; v_gene: TRBV7-9; j_gene: TRBJ1-2; d_gene: NA; CDR3nt: TGTGCCAGCAGCTTAGCTCTTAGTCCTAACTATGGCTACACCTTC; CDR3aa: CASSLALSPNYGYTF